The clone carrying this T cell receptor (beta chain) has more than one count but fewer than ten. Its ends do not fully match the called genes, so a read error is possible. The V gene's germline CDR1 is SEHNR and CDR2 FQNEAQ (reference sequence). This CDR3 region has 15 residues. 13 Jbeta primers and 60 Vbeta primers were used for the PCR. The data were produced by immunoSEQ multiplex PCR, yet TCRdb's version contains in-frame clones alone and is incomplete. The sample records around 160,000 clones, roughly 79% being singletons. The data originate from a study of cytomegalovirus exposure and HLA in healthy donors. Study-wide background: Samples from HLA-typed donors yielded around 85 million unique TCRs in an early data release.

The sequence derives from a woman in her thirties or forties in good health and CMV-seropositive. Sequenced: PBMCs. The chain employs TRBV7-9 and TRBJ1-1, with 7 bases matching TRBD1. CDR3 loop: CSSSPQGQVNTEAFF. The CDR3 DNA sequence: TGTTCCAGCAGCCCTCAAGGACAGGTGAACACTGAAGCTTTCTTT.